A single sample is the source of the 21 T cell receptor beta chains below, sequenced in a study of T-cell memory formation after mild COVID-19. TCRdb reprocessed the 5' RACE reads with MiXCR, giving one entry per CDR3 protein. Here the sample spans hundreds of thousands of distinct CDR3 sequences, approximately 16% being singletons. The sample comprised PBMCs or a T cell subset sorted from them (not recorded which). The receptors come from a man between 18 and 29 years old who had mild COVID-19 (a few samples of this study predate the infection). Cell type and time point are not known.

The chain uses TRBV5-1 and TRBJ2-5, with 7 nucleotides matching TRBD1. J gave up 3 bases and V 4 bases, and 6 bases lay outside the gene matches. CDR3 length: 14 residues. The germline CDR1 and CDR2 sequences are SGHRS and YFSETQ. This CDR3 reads CASSDRDSKETQYF. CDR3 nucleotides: TGCGCCAGCAGCGACCGGGACAGCAAAGAGACCCAGTACTTC. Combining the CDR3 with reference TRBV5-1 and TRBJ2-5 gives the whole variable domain KAGVTQTPRYLIKTRGQQVTLSCSPISGHRSVSWYQQTPGQGLQFLFEYFSETQRNKGNFPGRFSGRQFSNSRSEMNVSTLELGDSALYLCASSDRDSKETQYFGPGTRLLVL.

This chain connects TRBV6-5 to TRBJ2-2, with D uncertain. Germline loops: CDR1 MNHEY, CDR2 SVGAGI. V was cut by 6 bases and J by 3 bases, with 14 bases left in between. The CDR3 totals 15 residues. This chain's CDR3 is CASRKNNRHTGELFF. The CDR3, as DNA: TGTGCCAGCAGGAAAAATAACCGCCACACCGGGGAGCTGTTTTTT.

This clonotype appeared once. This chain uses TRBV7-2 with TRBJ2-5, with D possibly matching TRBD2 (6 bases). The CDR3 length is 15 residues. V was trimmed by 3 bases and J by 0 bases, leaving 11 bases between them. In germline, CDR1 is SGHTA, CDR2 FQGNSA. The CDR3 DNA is TGTGCCAGCAGCTTTACTGGGGGGTACCAAGAGACCCAGTACTTC. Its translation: CASSFTGGYQETQYF.

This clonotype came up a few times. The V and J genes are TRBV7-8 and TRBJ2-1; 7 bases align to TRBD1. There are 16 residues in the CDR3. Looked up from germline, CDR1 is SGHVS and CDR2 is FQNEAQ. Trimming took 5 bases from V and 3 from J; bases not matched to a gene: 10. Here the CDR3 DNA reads TGTGCCAGCAGCCGACAGGGACCTATCAGCTACAATGAGCAGTTCTTC. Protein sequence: CASSRQGPISYNEQFF.

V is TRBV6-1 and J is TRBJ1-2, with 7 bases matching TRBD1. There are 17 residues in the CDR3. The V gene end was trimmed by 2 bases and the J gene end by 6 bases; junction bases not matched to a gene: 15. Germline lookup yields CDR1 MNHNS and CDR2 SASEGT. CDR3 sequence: CASSESARTGSLHGYTF. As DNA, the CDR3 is TGTGCCAGCAGTGAAAGCGCCAGGACAGGTTCTCTTCATGGCTACACCTTC.

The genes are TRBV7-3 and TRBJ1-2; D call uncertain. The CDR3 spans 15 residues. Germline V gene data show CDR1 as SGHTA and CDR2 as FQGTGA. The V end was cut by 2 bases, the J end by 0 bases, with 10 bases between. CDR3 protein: CASSLEDRTNYGYTF. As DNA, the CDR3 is TGTGCCAGCAGCTTAGAAGACCGAACTAACTATGGCTACACCTTC.

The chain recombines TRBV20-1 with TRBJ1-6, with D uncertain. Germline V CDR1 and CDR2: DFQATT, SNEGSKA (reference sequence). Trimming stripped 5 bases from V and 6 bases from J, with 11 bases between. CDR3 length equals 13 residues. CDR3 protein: CSASDGRNSPLHF. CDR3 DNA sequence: TGCAGTGCTTCGGACGGACGTAATTCACCCCTCCACTTT.

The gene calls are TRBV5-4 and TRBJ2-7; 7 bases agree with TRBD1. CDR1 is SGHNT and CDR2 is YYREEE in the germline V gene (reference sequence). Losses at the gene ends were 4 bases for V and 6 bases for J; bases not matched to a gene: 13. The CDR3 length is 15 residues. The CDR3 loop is CASSLDRAHSFEQYF. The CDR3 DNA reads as TGTGCCAGCAGCCTCGACAGGGCTCACAGTTTCGAGCAGTACTTC. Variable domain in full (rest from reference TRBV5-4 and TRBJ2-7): ETGVTQSPTHLIKTRGQQVTLRCSSQSGHNTVSWYQQALGQGPQFIFQYYREEENGRGNFPPRFSGLQFPNYSSELNVNALELDDSALYLCASSLDRAHSFEQYFGPGTRLTVT.

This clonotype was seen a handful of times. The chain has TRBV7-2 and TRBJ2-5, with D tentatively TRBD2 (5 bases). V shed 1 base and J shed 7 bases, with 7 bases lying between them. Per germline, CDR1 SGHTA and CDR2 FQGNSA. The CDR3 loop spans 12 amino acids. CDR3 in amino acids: CASSLESGTQYF. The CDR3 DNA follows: TGTGCCAGCAGCTTAGAGAGCGGGACCCAGTACTTC.

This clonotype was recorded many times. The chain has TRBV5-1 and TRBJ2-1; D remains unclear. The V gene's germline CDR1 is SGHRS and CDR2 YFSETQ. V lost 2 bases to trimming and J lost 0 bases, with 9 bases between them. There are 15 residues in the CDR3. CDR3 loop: CASSFYPSSYNEQFF. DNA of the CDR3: TGCGCCAGCAGCTTTTACCCTAGCTCCTACAATGAGCAGTTCTTC.

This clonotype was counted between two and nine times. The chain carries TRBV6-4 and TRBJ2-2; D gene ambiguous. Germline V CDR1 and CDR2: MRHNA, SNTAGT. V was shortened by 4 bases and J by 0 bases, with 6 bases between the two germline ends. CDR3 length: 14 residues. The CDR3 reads CASSVQPNTGELFF. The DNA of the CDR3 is TGTGCCAGCAGTGTCCAGCCGAACACCGGGGAGCTGTTTTTT.

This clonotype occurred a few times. CDR3 DNA: TGCAGTGCTAGAGATCGTAGGCGCTTCGGCACCGGGGAGCTGTTTTTT. It yields the protein CSARDRRRFGTGELFF. The rearrangement joins TRBV20-1 to TRBJ2-2; D not resolved. V was shortened by 0 bases and J by 4 bases, with 15 bases between the two germline ends. The CDR3 consists of 16 residues. The germline CDR1 and CDR2 sequences are DFQATT and SNEGSKA (reference sequence).

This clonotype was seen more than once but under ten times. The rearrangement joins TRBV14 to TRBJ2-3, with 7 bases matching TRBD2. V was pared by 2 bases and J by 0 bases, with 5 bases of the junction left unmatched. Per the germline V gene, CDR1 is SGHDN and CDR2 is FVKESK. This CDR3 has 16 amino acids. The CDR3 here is CASSQLPSGSTDTQYF. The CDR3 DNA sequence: TGTGCCAGCAGCCAATTGCCTAGCGGCAGCACAGATACGCAGTATTTT.

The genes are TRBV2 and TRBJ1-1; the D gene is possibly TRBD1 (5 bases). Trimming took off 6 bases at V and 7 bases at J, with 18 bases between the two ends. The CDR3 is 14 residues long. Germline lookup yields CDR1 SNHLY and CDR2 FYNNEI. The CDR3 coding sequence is TGTGCCAGCAGGGCGCAAACTCTGGGGGATGAAGCTTTCTTT. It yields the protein CASRAQTLGDEAFF.

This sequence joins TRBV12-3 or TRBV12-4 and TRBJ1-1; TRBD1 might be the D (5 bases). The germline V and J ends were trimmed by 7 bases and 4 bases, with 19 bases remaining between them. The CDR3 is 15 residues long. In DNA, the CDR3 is TGTGCCAGCACTATCGCCGGGGCGCTCGGCACTGAAGCTTTCTTT. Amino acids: CASTIAGALGTEAFF.

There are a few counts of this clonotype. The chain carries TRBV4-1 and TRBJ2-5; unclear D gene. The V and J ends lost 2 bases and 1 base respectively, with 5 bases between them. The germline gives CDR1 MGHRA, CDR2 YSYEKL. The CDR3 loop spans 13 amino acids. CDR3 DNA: TGCGCCAGCAGCCAATTAGTCCAAGAGACCCAGTACTTC. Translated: CASSQLVQETQYF.

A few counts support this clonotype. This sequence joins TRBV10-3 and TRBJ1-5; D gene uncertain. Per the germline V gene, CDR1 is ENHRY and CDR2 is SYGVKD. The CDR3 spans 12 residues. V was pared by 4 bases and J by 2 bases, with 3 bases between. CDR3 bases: TGTGCCATCAGTGGGGGCAATCAGCCCCAGCATTTT. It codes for CAISGGNQPQHF.

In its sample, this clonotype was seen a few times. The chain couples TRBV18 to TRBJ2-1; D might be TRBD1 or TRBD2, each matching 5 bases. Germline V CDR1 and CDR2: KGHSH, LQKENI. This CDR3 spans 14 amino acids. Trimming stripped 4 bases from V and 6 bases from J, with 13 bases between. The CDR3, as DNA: TGTGCCAGCTCACTTAGACGGGACCCCAATGAGCAGTTCTTC. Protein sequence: CASSLRRDPNEQFF.

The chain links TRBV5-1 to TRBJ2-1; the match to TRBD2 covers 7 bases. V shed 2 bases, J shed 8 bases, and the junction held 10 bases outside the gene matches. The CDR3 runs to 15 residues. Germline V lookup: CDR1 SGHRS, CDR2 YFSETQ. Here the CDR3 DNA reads TGCGCCAGCAGCTTAAGGTTGGGGGGGAAGGATGAGCAGTTCTTC. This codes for CASSLRLGGKDEQFF.

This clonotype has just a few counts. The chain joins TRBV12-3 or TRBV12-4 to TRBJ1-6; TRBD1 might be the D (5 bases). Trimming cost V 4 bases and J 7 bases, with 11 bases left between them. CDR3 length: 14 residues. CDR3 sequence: CASSSRDGNSPLHF. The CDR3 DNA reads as TGTGCCAGCAGTTCAAGGGACGGAAATTCACCCCTCCACTTT.

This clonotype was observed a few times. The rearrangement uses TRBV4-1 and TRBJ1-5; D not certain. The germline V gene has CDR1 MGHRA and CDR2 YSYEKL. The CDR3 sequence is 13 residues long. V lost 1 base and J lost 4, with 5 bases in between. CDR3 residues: CASSQGFNQPQHF. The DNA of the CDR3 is TGCGCCAGCAGCCAAGGTTTTAATCAGCCCCAGCATTTT.